This T cell receptor beta chain was observed in a study of T cell repertoires in cytomegalovirus infection. TCRdb itself ran the reads through MiXCR, one entry per CDR3 protein. The sample consists of 650,000 to 900,000 distinct CDR3 sequences, over 25% of them appearing once. CDR3 size: 17 residues. V shed 3 bases and J 7 bases; nucleotides not matched to a gene: 15. Broader study findings: Within the response measured ex vivo, HLA-C-restricted CMV-specific TCR beta clonotypes were dominant.

This clonotype was counted between two and nine times. No antigen is known for it. The TCR was taken from a human donor in good health (CMV status not recorded). Some clones in this sample may be carry-over from other donors' samples. V usage is TRBV12-3 or TRBV12-4 and J usage is TRBJ1-2, with TRBD1 matching over 9 bases. The input for sequencing was cultured CD8+ T cells from PBMCs, taken from culture after CMV antigen stimulation. CDR3 nucleotides: TGTGCCAGCAGTTTTTCGGTGGGCAAACAGGGGGCGGCTGGCTACACCTTC. This codes for CASSFSVGKQGAAGYTF.